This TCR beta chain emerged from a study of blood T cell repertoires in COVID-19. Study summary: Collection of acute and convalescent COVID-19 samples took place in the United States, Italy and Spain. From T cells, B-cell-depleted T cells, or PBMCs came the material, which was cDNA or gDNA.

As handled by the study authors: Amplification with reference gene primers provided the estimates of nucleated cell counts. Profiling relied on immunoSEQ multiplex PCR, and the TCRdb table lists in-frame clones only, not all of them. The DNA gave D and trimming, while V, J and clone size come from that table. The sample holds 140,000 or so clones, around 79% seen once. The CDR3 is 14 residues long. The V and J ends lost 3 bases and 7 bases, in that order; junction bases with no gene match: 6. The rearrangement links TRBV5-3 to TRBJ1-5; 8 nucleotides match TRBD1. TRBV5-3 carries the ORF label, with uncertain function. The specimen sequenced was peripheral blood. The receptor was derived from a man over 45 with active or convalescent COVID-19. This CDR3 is CARSYGQGLQPQHF. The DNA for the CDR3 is TGTGCCAGAAGCTATGGACAGGGTTTACAGCCCCAGCATTTT.